These 10 T cell receptor beta chains were all obtained from the same sample, sequenced in a study of T cell responses to AZD1222 COVID-19 vaccine. Produced via immunoSEQ multiplex PCR; TCRdb's table is partial and in-frame only. There are nearly 90,000 clones in the sample; 88% occur only once, and roughly 5.2% lies in the top ten. This sample comprised peripheral blood, obtained on day 0 of AZD1222 vaccination. These receptors were taken from an adult in good health.

The J gene is TRBJ2-7, the V gene TRBV9, with 11 bases lining up with TRBD2. The V and J ends lost 1 base and 5 bases, in that order; junction bases with no gene match: 8. Looked up from germline, CDR1 is SGDLS and CDR2 is YYNGEE. The CDR3 is 16 residues long. The CDR3 nucleotides are TGTGCCAGCAGCGTATCCCCACTAGCGGGAGAAGACGAGCAGTACTTC. Residues: CASSVSPLAGEDEQYF.

The chain carries TRBV3-1 (or the pseudogene TRBV3-2) and TRBJ2-5; D remains ambiguous. The germline V gene has CDR1 LGHDT and CDR2 YNNKEL (reference sequence). This CDR3 comprises 12 residues. V was pared by 6 bases and J by 4 bases, with 9 bases between. The CDR3 nucleotides are TGTGCCAGCAGTCAAAAGCCAGAGACCCAGTACTTC. It yields the protein CASSQKPETQYF.

This chain uses TRBV30 with TRBJ2-7; no clear D gene. Germline V gene data show CDR1 as GTSNPN and CDR2 as SVGIG (reference sequence). Trimming shortened V by 5 bases and J by 3 bases, and 14 bases separated the two germline ends. This CDR3 has 13 residues. The CDR3 loop reads CAWESARSYEQYF. CDR3 coding DNA: TGTGCCTGGGAGTCTGCGAGGAGCTACGAGCAGTACTTC.

CDR3 loop: CASSLFSNQPQHF. In nucleotides, the CDR3 is TGTGCCAGCAGTTTATTCAGCAATCAGCCCCAGCATTTT. This chain connects TRBV28 to TRBJ1-5; D is uncertain. This CDR3 region has 13 residues. The germline V and J ends were trimmed by 1 base and 1 base, with 2 bases remaining between them. Germline CDR1 MDHEN, CDR2 SYDVKM. Full variable domain (missing parts from reference TRBV28 and TRBJ1-5): DVKVTQSSRYLVKRTGEKVFLECVQDMDHENMFWYRQDPGLGLRLIYFSYDVKMKEKGDIPEGYSVSREKKERFSLILESASTNQTSMYLCASSLFSNQPQHFGDGTRLSIL.

The chain uses TRBV28 and TRBJ1-2; the D is unclear. The CDR3 consists of 12 residues. Germline CDR1 is MDHEN and CDR2 is SYDVKM. The V and J ends lost 6 bases and 1 base respectively, with 6 bases between them. CDR3 amino acids: CASSRGNYGYTF. The CDR3 DNA sequence: TGTGCCAGCAGCCGGGGTAACTATGGCTACACCTTC.

The CDR3 reads CASGLGDRGFTF. For the CDR3, the DNA is TGTGCCAGCGGCTTAGGGGACAGGGGGTTTACCTTC. The genes are TRBV28 and TRBJ1-2, with 11 positions matching TRBD1. Trimming at V came to 8 bases and at J to 14 bases, leaving 10 bases not matched to a gene. The CDR3 is made up of 12 amino acids. CDR1 MDHEN and CDR2 SYDVKM come from the germline V gene.

The chain couples TRBV28 to TRBJ2-7; D gene unclear. The CDR3 loop spans 14 amino acids. V lost 3 bases and J lost 3, with 12 bases in between. Looked up from germline, CDR1 is MDHEN and CDR2 is SYDVKM. CDR3 loop: CASSLGRRIYEQYF. In DNA form, the CDR3 reads TGTGCCAGCAGTTTGGGTCGCCGCATCTACGAGCAGTACTTC.

This clone was recorded a few times. The rearrangement joins TRBV18 to TRBJ1-4, with 7 bases that match TRBD1. Losses at the gene ends were 5 bases for V and 5 bases for J; bases not matched to a gene: 5. The CDR3 totals 14 residues. Germline CDR1 is KGHSH and CDR2 is LQKENI. CDR3 sequence (DNA): TGTGCCAGCTCATCCAGGGGGTCCAATGAAAAACTGTTTTTT. This encodes CASSSRGSNEKLFF.

The chain employs TRBV9 and TRBJ1-4; D might be TRBD1 (5 bases). The CDR3 runs 15 residues. V lost 4 bases, J lost 5 bases, and 15 bases lay in between. Germline loops: CDR1 SGDLS, CDR2 YYNGEE. DNA for the CDR3: TGTGCCAGCAGCTCAGCCCCAGGGTGGAATGAAAAACTGTTTTTT. Translating it yields CASSSAPGWNEKLFF.

The J gene is TRBJ2-7, the V gene TRBV18; 8 nucleotides align to TRBD2. The length of the CDR3 is 15 residues. Germline lookup yields CDR1 KGHSH and CDR2 LQKENI. The junction had 7 bases not matched to a gene; V was cut back by 4 bases and J by 2 bases. The CDR3 protein is CASSQEVAGPYEQYF. CDR3 bases: TGTGCCAGCTCACAGGAAGTAGCGGGACCCTACGAGCAGTACTTC.